This TCR beta chain was captured by sequencing in a study of T cells in localized non-small cell lung cancer. Whole-study results and caveats: Within adjacent lung there appeared a median 57 of the top 100 tumor clones. Among the tissues sampled, uninvolved adjacent lung had the highest T cell clonality, above tumor.

Produced via immunoSEQ multiplex PCR; TCRdb's table is partial and in-frame only. The top ten hold 1.5% to 2% of the sample, which has 100,000 to 150,000 clones, 89% seen once. Trimming took 8 bases from V and 4 from J, leaving 15 bases between them. The CDR3 sequence is 13 residues long. Germline V lookup: CDR1 SQVTM, CDR2 ANQGSEA. Of note for this clone: The target antigen is unknown.

The genes are TRBV29-1 and TRBJ2-1; perhaps D is TRBD1 or TRBD2 (6 bases each). Specimen: peripheral blood, collected before any cancer treatment. The clonotype comes from a female donor of 60 years or more with stage I lung adenocarcinoma. In DNA, the CDR3 is TGCAGCACTAGAGGGGGGACTTACAATGAGCAGTTCTTC. Amino acid sequence: CSTRGGTYNEQFF.